One sample yielded the 5 T cell receptor beta chains listed below, sequenced in a study of blood T cell repertoires in COVID-19. Only in-frame clones appear in the TCRdb table, and some are missing; sequencing was by immunoSEQ multiplex PCR. The table lists over 120,000 clones, more than 75% of them singletons. The sample taken for sequencing was peripheral blood. All receptors derive from a woman in her 70s with COVID-19, enrolled during active disease.

This chain uses TRBV3-1 (or the pseudogene TRBV3-2) with TRBJ1-6, with TRBD1 matching 8 bases. Trimming removed 2 bases from V and 7 bases from J; junction bases left unmatched: 13. CDR1 LGHDT and CDR2 YNNKEL come from the germline V gene (reference sequence). This CDR3 contains 18 residues. The CDR3 sequence is CASSQIYPRNRGNSPLHF. CDR3 coding DNA: TGTGCCAGCAGCCAAATTTACCCCCGAAACAGGGGGAATTCACCCCTCCACTTT.

This clone was counted once. V is TRBV28 and J is TRBJ1-1; TRBD1 matches 8 bases. Germline CDR1 MDHEN, CDR2 SYDVKM. The CDR3 loop spans 14 amino acids. Trimming removed 5 bases from V and 3 bases from J; junction bases left unmatched: 5. As DNA, the CDR3 is TGTGCCAGCAGTCCCGGACAGGGAGACACTGAAGCTTTCTTT. Amino acid sequence: CASSPGQGDTEAFF. Full variable domain (rest looked up from reference TRBV28 and TRBJ1-1): DVKVTQSSRYLVKRTGEKVFLECVQDMDHENMFWYRQDPGLGLRLIYFSYDVKMKEKGDIPEGYSVSREKKERFSLILESASTNQTSMYLCASSPGQGDTEAFFGQGTRLTVV.

This rearrangement joins TRBV4-1 to TRBJ2-7; 7 bases match TRBD1. The J segment lost 2 bases and the V segment lost 5 bases, leaving 6 bases of the junction unmatched. Germline V gene sequence: CDR1 MGHRA, CDR2 YSYEKL. The CDR3 has 14 amino acids. The CDR3 protein is CASSKGDRAYEQYF. In DNA form, the CDR3 reads TGCGCCAGCAGCAAGGGTGACAGGGCCTACGAGCAGTACTTC.

The chain joins TRBV2 to TRBJ1-1, with 9 bases matching TRBD1. The CDR3 has 14 residues. V trimming: 6 bases; J trimming: 5 bases; junction bases outside the gene matches: 7. The germline V gene encodes CDR1 SNHLY and CDR2 FYNNEI. The CDR3 reads CASSTTGGWTEAFF. The CDR3 DNA reads as TGTGCCAGCAGCACAACAGGGGGCTGGACTGAAGCTTTCTTT.

V gene TRBV12-3 or TRBV12-4 combines with J gene TRBJ2-7; tentative D call: TRBD2 (5 bases). The CDR3 contains 13 residues. The germline V and J ends were trimmed by 0 bases and 8 bases, with 11 bases remaining between them. Here the CDR3 DNA reads TGTGCCAGCAGTTTAGCGCTAAGCGGACAGCAGTACTTC. Translating gives CASSLALSGQQYF.